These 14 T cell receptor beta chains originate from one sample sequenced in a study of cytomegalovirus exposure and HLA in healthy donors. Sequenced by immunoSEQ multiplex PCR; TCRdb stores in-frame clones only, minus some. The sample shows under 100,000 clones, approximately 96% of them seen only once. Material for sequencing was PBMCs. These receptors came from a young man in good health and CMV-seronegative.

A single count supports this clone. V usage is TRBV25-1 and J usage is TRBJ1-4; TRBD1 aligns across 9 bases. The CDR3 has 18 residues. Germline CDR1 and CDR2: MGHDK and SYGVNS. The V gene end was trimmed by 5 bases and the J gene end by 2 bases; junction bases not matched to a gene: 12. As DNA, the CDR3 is TGTGCCAGCAGTTCCCGGGACAGGGAGGGGTGGACTAATGAAAAACTGTTTTTT. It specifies CASSSRDREGWTNEKLFF.

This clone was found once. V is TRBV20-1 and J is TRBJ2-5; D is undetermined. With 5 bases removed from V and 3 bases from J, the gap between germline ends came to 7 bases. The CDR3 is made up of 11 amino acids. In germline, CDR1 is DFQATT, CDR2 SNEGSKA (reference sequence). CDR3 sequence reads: CSAYPEETQYF. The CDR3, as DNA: TGCAGTGCTTACCCGGAAGAGACCCAGTACTTC.

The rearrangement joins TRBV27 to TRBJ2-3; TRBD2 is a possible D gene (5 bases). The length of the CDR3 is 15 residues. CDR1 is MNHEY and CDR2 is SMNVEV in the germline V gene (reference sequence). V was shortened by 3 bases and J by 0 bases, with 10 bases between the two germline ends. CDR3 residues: CASSLRAASTDTQYF. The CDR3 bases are TGTGCCAGCAGTTTGAGGGCTGCAAGCACAGATACGCAGTATTTT.

CDR3 region: CASRGGWGSNTEAFF. Written as DNA, the CDR3 is TGTGCCAGCAGGGGGGGGTGGGGTTCGAACACTGAAGCTTTCTTT. The J gene is TRBJ1-1, the V gene TRBV6-1; possible D gene TRBD1, 5 bases. The V end lost 6 bases, the J end lost 1 base, and 15 bases lay between the germline ends. The V gene's germline CDR1 is MNHNS and CDR2 SASEGT. The CDR3 spans 15 residues.

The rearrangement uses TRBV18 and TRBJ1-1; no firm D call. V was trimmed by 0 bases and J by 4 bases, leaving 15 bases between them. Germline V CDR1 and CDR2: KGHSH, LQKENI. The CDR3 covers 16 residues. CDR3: CASSPPVEGWGTEAFF. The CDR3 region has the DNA TGTGCCAGCTCACCACCGGTAGAGGGCTGGGGCACTGAAGCTTTCTTT.

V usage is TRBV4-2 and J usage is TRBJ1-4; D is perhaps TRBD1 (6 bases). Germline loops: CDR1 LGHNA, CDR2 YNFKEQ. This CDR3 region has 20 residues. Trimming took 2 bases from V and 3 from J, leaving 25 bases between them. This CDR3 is CASSQRTKGGGGPANEKLFF. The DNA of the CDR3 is TGTGCCAGCAGCCAAAGAACAAAGGGGGGCGGGGGACCAGCTAATGAAAAACTGTTTTTT.

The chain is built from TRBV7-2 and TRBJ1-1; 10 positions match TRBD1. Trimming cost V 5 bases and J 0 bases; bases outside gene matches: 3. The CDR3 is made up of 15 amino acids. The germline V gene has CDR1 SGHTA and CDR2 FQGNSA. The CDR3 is CASSQDRGLNTEAFF. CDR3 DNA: TGTGCCAGCAGCCAGGACAGGGGGTTGAACACTGAAGCTTTCTTT.

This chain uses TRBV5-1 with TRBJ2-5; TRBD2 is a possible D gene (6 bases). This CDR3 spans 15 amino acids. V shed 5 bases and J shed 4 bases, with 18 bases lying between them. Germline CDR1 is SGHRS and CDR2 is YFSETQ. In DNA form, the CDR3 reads TGCGCCAGCAGTAGTGGGGGGTTTGGTCGAGAGACCCAGTACTTC. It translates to CASSSGGFGRETQYF.

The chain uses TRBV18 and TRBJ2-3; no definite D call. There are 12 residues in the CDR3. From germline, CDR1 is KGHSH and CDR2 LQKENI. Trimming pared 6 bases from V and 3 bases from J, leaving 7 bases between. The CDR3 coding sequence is TGTGCCAGCTCCCCCCCGACAGATACGCAGTATTTT. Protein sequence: CASSPPTDTQYF.

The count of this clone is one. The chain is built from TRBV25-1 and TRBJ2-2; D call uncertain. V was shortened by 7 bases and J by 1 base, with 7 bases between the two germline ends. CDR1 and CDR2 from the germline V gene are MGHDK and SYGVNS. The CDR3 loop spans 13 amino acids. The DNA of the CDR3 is TGTGCCAGCACCCCAGTGAACACCGGGGAGCTGTTTTTT. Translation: CASTPVNTGELFF. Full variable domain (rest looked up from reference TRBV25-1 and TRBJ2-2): EADIYQTPRYLVIGTGKKITLECSQTMGHDKMYWYQQDPGMELHLIHYSYGVNSTEKGDLSSESTVSRIRTEHFPLTLESARPSHTSQYLCASTPVNTGELFFGEGSRLTVL.

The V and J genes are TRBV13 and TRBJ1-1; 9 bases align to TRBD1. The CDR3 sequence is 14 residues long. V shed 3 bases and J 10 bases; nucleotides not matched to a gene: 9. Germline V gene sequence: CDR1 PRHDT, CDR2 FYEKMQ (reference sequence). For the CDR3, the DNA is TGTGCCAGCAGCTTCGGGGGACAGGGCTTTGGAGCTTTCTTT. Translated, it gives CASSFGGQGFGAFF.

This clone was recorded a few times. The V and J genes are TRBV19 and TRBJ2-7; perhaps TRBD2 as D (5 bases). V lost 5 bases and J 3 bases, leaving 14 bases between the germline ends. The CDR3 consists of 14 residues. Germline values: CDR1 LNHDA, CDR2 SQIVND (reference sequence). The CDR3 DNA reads TGTGCCAGTAGTTTGGTTGCAGGAGGCTACGAGCAGTACGTC. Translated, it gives CASSLVAGGYEQYV.

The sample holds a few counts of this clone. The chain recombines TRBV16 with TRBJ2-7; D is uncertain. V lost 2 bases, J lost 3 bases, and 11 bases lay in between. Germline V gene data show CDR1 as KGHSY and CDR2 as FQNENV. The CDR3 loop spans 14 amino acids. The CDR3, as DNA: TGTGCCAGCAGCCAAAAGGTACCTAACTACGAGCAGTACGTC. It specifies CASSQKVPNYEQYV.

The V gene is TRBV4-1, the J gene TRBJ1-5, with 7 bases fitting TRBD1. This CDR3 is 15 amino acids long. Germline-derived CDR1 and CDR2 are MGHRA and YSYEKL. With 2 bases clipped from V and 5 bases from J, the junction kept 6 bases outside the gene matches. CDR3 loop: CASSQIPGTDQPQHF. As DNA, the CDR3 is TGCGCCAGCAGCCAAATCCCCGGGACAGATCAGCCCCAGCATTTT.